This T cell receptor (beta chain) was retrieved from a study of blood T cell repertoires in COVID-19. Overall study: PBMCs, B-cell-depleted T cells, or T cells were the source of the cDNA or gDNA that made up the material.

The participants were between about 18 and 90 years old and came from some 25 US areas. Participants reported their clinical history, and cohort assignment relied on those reports. Recovered status in Cohort 3 required two negative PCRs, clearance, or symptom resolution. Losses at the gene ends were 4 bases for V and 0 bases for J; bases not matched to a gene: 3. In germline, CDR1 is SGHRS, CDR2 YFSETQ. The CDR3 is made up of 15 amino acids. TCRdb's copy holds only in-frame clones and misses some; the assay was immunoSEQ multiplex PCR. Here the sample spans around 220,000 clones, about 93% being singletons.

Input material: PBMCs or T cells enriched from blood (not recorded which). The J gene is TRBJ2-1, the V gene TRBV5-1, with 8 positions matching TRBD1. The receptor was isolated from a woman aged 18 to 35 who had recovered from COVID-19. CDR3 region: CASSTGGTSYNEQFF. CDR3 sequence (DNA): TGCGCCAGCAGCACAGGGGGGACCTCCTACAATGAGCAGTTCTTC.